The 30 T cell receptor beta chains given below trace back to one sample, sequenced in a study of blood T cell repertoires in COVID-19. Produced via immunoSEQ multiplex PCR; TCRdb's table is partial and in-frame only. The profile shows approximately 65,000 clones, more than 60% of them singletons. Sequencing was performed on peripheral blood. The receptors here all came from a man between 60 and 75 years old with acute or convalescent COVID-19.

In the case of this clone: This specimen includes other DNA sequences encoding the same CDR3. The chain employs TRBV19 and TRBJ2-6; 8 positions match TRBD1. The trim removed 2 bases at V and 3 bases at J, leaving 6 bases unmatched. The length of the CDR3 is 17 residues. Germline V CDR1 and CDR2: LNHDA, SQIVND (reference sequence). The CDR3 DNA reads as TGTGCCAGTAGTATATGGCAGGGGGCGGGTGGGGCCAACGTCCTGACTTTC. Its translation: CASSIWQGAGGANVLTF.

V and J are TRBV6-1 and TRBJ1-1; D gene ambiguous. The CDR3 is 14 amino acids. Germline lookup yields CDR1 MNHNS and CDR2 SASEGT. Deletions cut 0 bases from V and 1 base from J, with 6 bases between. DNA of the CDR3: TGTGCCAGCAGTGAAGCGCCGGGGAACACTGAAGCTTTCTTT. This translates into CASSEAPGNTEAFF.

The CDR3 DNA sequence: TGTGCCAGCAGTTCAGCGGGGGAAGGGGCCAACGTCCTGACTTTC. This translates into CASSSAGEGANVLTF. The rearrangement joins TRBV7-8 to TRBJ2-6; 8 bases map to TRBD2. This CDR3 region has 15 residues. Germline trimming cut 6 bases from V and 4 bases from J; bases unmatched to any gene: 5. Per germline, CDR1 SGHVS and CDR2 FQNEAQ.

This clone was found a few times. V gene TRBV27 combines with J gene TRBJ2-7; D might be TRBD2 (6 bases). CDR1 and CDR2 (germline): MNHEY, SMNVEV (reference sequence). V lost 3 bases, J lost 1 base, and 10 bases lay in between. The CDR3 runs 14 residues. CDR3 region: CASSFGGTSYEQYF. DNA of the CDR3: TGTGCCAGCAGTTTCGGCGGGACTTCCTACGAGCAGTACTTC.

The table lists this clone with a few counts. The CDR3 reads CASSPRQGAPYEQYF. The CDR3 DNA reads as TGTGCCAGCTCACCAAGACAGGGGGCCCCCTACGAGCAGTACTTC. This chain joins TRBV18 and TRBJ2-7, with 10 bases lining up with TRBD1. CDR3 length: 15 residues. CDR1 is KGHSH and CDR2 is LQKENI in the germline V gene. Germline trimming cut 2 bases from V and 2 bases from J; bases unmatched to any gene: 3.

This chain links TRBV15 with TRBJ2-4; TRBD1 agrees at 8 bases. V shed 5 bases and J 7 bases; nucleotides not matched to a gene: 7. Per the germline V gene, CDR1 is LNHNV and CDR2 is YYDKDF (reference sequence). The CDR3 has 14 residues. The chain's CDR3 is CATSGVTGVNIQYF. As DNA, the CDR3 is TGTGCCACCAGCGGGGTGACAGGGGTGAACATTCAGTACTTC.

The V call is TRBV5-4, the J call TRBJ2-7; D may be TRBD1 (6 bases). The CDR3 has 13 residues. Trimming took off 2 bases at V and 3 bases at J, with 9 bases between the two ends. Germline lookup yields CDR1 SGHNT and CDR2 YYREEE (reference sequence). Written as DNA, the CDR3 is TGTGCCAGCAGCTTTGACAGGCTCTACGAGCAGTACTTC. This translates into CASSFDRLYEQYF.

This chain uses TRBV19 with TRBJ2-2; D might be TRBD1 (6 bases). V was trimmed by 3 bases and J by 5 bases, leaving 13 bases between them. CDR3 length: 15 residues. CDR1 is LNHDA and CDR2 is SQIVND in the germline V gene (reference sequence). The CDR3 nucleotides are TGTGCCAGTAGTATTTTGCAGGGGAGTACCGGGGAGCTGTTTTTT. Protein: CASSILQGSTGELFF.

The chain carries TRBV7-3 and TRBJ2-2; TRBD1 matches at 7 bases. Per germline, CDR1 SGHTA and CDR2 FQGTGA. The CDR3 is 17 amino acids. The V gene end was trimmed by 3 bases and the J gene end by 3 bases; junction bases not matched to a gene: 10. The chain's CDR3 is CASSLTRGKADTGELFF. CDR3 nucleotide sequence: TGTGCCAGCAGCTTGACCAGGGGGAAAGCGGACACCGGGGAGCTGTTTTTT.

The chain joins TRBV6-6 to TRBJ1-3, with TRBD1 matching 7 bases. The V gene's germline CDR1 is MNHNY and CDR2 SVGAGI (reference sequence). V shed 6 bases, J shed 0 bases, and the junction held 5 bases outside the gene matches. This CDR3 comprises 15 residues. The CDR3 region is CASSPGGISGNTIYF. The CDR3 DNA follows: TGTGCCAGCAGCCCAGGGGGTATCTCTGGAAACACCATATATTTT.

This chain links TRBV5-1 with TRBJ2-5; 7 bases map to TRBD2. The CDR3 extends over 16 amino acids. The ends lost 0 bases at V and 5 bases at J; junction bases unmatched: 10. Germline V lookup: CDR1 SGHRS, CDR2 YFSETQ. This chain's CDR3 is CASSLGLASTLETQYF. The CDR3 bases are TGCGCCAGCAGCTTGGGACTAGCCTCGACCCTCGAGACCCAGTACTTC. The full variable domain, rest sourced from reference TRBV5-1 and TRBJ2-5, is KAGVTQTPRYLIKTRGQQVTLSCSPISGHRSVSWYQQTPGQGLQFLFEYFSETQRNKGNFPGRFSGRQFSNSRSEMNVSTLELGDSALYLCASSLGLASTLETQYFGPGTRLLVL.

This chain uses TRBV10-2 with TRBJ2-3, with a tentative D call TRBD2 (6 bases). CDR1 and CDR2 from the germline V gene are WSHSY and SAAADI. The V and J ends lost 3 bases and 2 bases respectively, with 18 bases between them. This CDR3 contains 17 residues. Here the CDR3 DNA reads TGCGCCAGCAGTGATCGGATAGCGGTCGGGGTCACAGATACGCAGTATTTT. Its protein product is CASSDRIAVGVTDTQYF.

The chain couples TRBV19 to TRBJ1-5, with no clear D. The CDR3 spans 14 residues. Germline values: CDR1 LNHDA, CDR2 SQIVND (reference sequence). The V gene lost 1 base and the J gene lost 3 bases, with 7 bases spanning the gap. CDR3 sequence: CASSIVTANQPQHF. CDR3 coding DNA: TGTGCCAGTAGTATAGTTACAGCCAATCAGCCCCAGCATTTT.

As to this clone: Distinct nucleotide sequences in the sample also encode this CDR3. V usage is TRBV3-1 (or the pseudogene TRBV3-2) and J usage is TRBJ2-7, with 7 positions matching TRBD2. The CDR3 consists of 15 residues. Germline loops: CDR1 LGHDT, CDR2 YNNKEL (reference sequence). Unmatched junction bases numbered 3, after V lost 1 base and J lost 0 bases. The CDR3 reads CASSQGAGVSYEQYF. Here the CDR3 DNA reads TGTGCCAGCAGCCAAGGGGCGGGGGTCTCCTACGAGCAGTACTTC.

J is TRBJ2-2 and V is TRBV28; D call uncertain. V gave up 4 bases and J gave up 1 base, with 7 bases separating them. CDR1 and CDR2 from the germline V gene are MDHEN and SYDVKM. The CDR3 has 14 amino acids. The CDR3 DNA follows: TGTGCCAGCAGTTCCCTAGAGAACACCGGGGAGCTGTTTTTT. Translating it yields CASSSLENTGELFF.

The table lists this clone with a count of one. The V and J genes are TRBV11-2 and TRBJ2-7; 9 nucleotides line up with TRBD1. The germline V gene encodes CDR1 SGHAT and CDR2 FQNNGV. V shed 0 bases, J shed 2 bases, and the junction held 8 bases outside the gene matches. This CDR3 is 17 amino acids long. CDR3 coding DNA: TGTGCCAGCAGCTTAGAGTTGTTGGGGACAGGGACCTACGAGCAGTACTTC. It translates to CASSLELLGTGTYEQYF. The entire variable domain, with the rest obtained from reference TRBV11-2 and TRBJ2-7, is as follows: EAGVAQSPRYKIIEKRQSVAFWCNPISGHATLYWYQQILGQGPKLLIQFQNNGVVDDSQLPKDRFSAERLKGVDSTLKIQPAKLEDSAVYLCASSLELLGTGTYEQYFGPGTRLTVT.

By frequency in the sample, this clone is medium-sized. The V gene is TRBV9, the J gene TRBJ2-7; TRBD2 agrees at 9 bases. J lost 4 bases, V lost 3 bases, and 5 bases had no gene match. This CDR3 has 14 amino acids. Per germline, CDR1 SGDLS and CDR2 YYNGEE. CDR3 sequence reads: CASSASGVGYEQYF. CDR3 nucleotides: TGTGCCAGCAGCGCTAGCGGGGTTGGGTACGAGCAGTACTTC.

This clone was observed once. The gene calls are TRBV19 and TRBJ2-3; weak D call: TRBD2 (5 bases). The CDR3 is 18 amino acids. Trimming removed 6 bases from V and 6 bases from J, with 28 bases in between. Germline V lookup: CDR1 LNHDA, CDR2 SQIVND (reference sequence). The CDR3 reads CASSTRGPAPTIWDTQYF. CDR3 nucleotides: TGTGCCAGTAGCACCAGAGGGCCAGCGCCAACGATTTGGGATACGCAGTATTTT.

This sequence joins TRBV5-1 and TRBJ2-7, with 10 nucleotides matching TRBD1. The CDR3 consists of 14 residues. Trimming cost V 6 bases and J 2 bases; bases outside gene matches: 5. The germline V gene has CDR1 SGHRS and CDR2 YFSETQ. The CDR3: CASTRDRGTYEQYF. CDR3 in DNA: TGCGCCAGCACCCGGGACAGGGGAACCTACGAGCAGTACTTC.

The chain recombines TRBV19 with TRBJ2-1; weak D call: TRBD2 (7 bases). Trimming left V 6 bases short and J 7 bases short, with 16 bases between. The CDR3 runs to 14 residues. Germline CDR1 reads LNHDA; CDR2 reads SQIVND (reference sequence). CDR3 bases: TGTGCCAGTAGCCTCCGGGGGGCGGGTAATGAGCAGTTCTTC. This sequence encodes CASSLRGAGNEQFF. Filled out from reference TRBV19 and TRBJ2-1, the complete variable domain reads DGGITQSPKYLFRKEGQNVTLSCEQNLNHDAMYWYRQDPGQGLRLIYYSQIVNDFQKGDIAEGYSVSREKKESFPLTVTSAQKNPTAFYLCASSLRGAGNEQFFGPGTRLTVL.

The chain employs TRBV9 and TRBJ2-1, with D perhaps matching TRBD1 (5 bases). Germline V gene data show CDR1 as SGDLS and CDR2 as YYNGEE. The CDR3 has 16 amino acids. Between the trimmed V and J ends, which lost 6 bases and 2 bases, there was a span of 18 bases. The CDR3: CASNRGTLGTYNEQFF. In nucleotides, the CDR3 is TGTGCCAGCAATAGGGGAACCTTAGGGACCTACAATGAGCAGTTCTTC. Together with reference TRBV9 and TRBJ2-1, the CDR3 gives the full variable domain: DSGVTQTPKHLITATGQRVTLRCSPRSGDLSVYWYQQSLDQGLQFLIQYYNGEERAKGNILERFSAQQFPDLHSELNLSSLELGDSALYFCASNRGTLGTYNEQFFGPGTRLTVL.

The chain couples TRBV24-1 to TRBJ1-2; D may be TRBD1 (5 bases). Germline CDR1 KGHDR, CDR2 SFDVKD. The CDR3 is 13 amino acids. The germline V and J ends were trimmed by 3 bases and 6 bases, with 10 bases remaining between them. Here the CDR3 reads CATSDRRADGYTF. As DNA, the CDR3 is TGTGCCACCAGTGATCGCAGGGCGGATGGCTACACCTTC.

The chain couples TRBV15 to TRBJ2-2, with 15 bases aligning to TRBD2. Trimming removed 5 bases from V and 4 bases from J; junction bases left unmatched: 11. The germline V gene has CDR1 LNHNV and CDR2 YYDKDF (reference sequence). The length of the CDR3 is 19 residues. The CDR3 coding sequence is TGTGCCACCAGCCGGCGTGGACTAGCGGGAGGGCCGGGCACCGGGGAGCTGTTTTTT. Translating it yields CATSRRGLAGGPGTGELFF. The full variable domain, with the rest looked up from reference TRBV15 and TRBJ2-2, is DAMVIQNPRYQVTQFGKPVTLSCSQTLNHNVMYWYQQKSSQAPKLLFHYYDKDFNNEADTPDNFQSRRPNTSFCFLDIRSPGLGDTAMYLCATSRRGLAGGPGTGELFFGEGSRLTVL.

V usage is TRBV28 and J usage is TRBJ2-7; 7 bases line up with TRBD2. This CDR3 is built from 14 residues. Germline V gives CDR1 MDHEN, CDR2 SYDVKM. V lost 3 bases, J lost 2 bases, and 4 bases stayed unmatched. The CDR3 sequence: CASSLSSGPYEQYF. As DNA, the CDR3 is TGTGCCAGCAGTTTGTCTAGCGGTCCCTACGAGCAGTACTTC.

This clone has only a few counts. CDR3 DNA: TGCGCCAGCAGCTTGAACAGGGGCACAGATACGCAGTATTTT. Translating it yields CASSLNRGTDTQYF. The chain couples TRBV5-1 to TRBJ2-3; a possible D gene is TRBD1 (6 bases). The ends were cut back, 1 base at V and 1 base at J, with 7 bases in the middle. Looked up from germline, CDR1 is SGHRS and CDR2 is YFSETQ. The CDR3 runs to 14 residues.

This rearrangement joins TRBV28 to TRBJ1-2, with D possibly matching TRBD1 (5 bases). CDR3 length: 16 amino acids. The ends were cut back, 4 bases at V and 0 bases at J, with 15 bases in the middle. The germline V gene has CDR1 MDHEN and CDR2 SYDVKM. CDR3 protein: CASSYGGQEANYGYTF. The CDR3 DNA is TGTGCCAGCAGTTATGGTGGACAAGAAGCTAACTATGGCTACACCTTC.

Here the CDR3 DNA reads TGTGCCAGCAGCTTGCTCGACAGCCTCCACGAGCAGTACTTC. This translates into CASSLLDSLHEQYF. This chain joins TRBV5-6 and TRBJ2-7; possibly TRBD1 for D (5 bases). This CDR3 comprises 14 residues. Germline values: CDR1 SGHDT, CDR2 YYEEEE. Trimming removed 1 base at V and 5 bases at J, with 13 bases between.

This sequence joins TRBV15 and TRBJ2-1, with TRBD2 matching 12 bases. J gave up 7 bases and V 7 bases, and 8 bases lay outside the gene matches. The germline V gene encodes CDR1 LNHNV and CDR2 YYDKDF (reference sequence). This CDR3 is built from 15 residues. CDR3 protein: CATTVLAGGLNEQFF. CDR3 DNA: TGTGCCACCACCGTTCTAGCGGGAGGGCTTAATGAGCAGTTCTTC.

This clone was seen a few times. This chain joins TRBV7-2 and TRBJ2-4; D is perhaps TRBD2 (5 bases). Trimming left V 2 bases short and J 9 bases short, with 11 bases between. The length of the CDR3 is 13 residues. From germline, CDR1 is SGHTA and CDR2 FQGNSA. CDR3 DNA sequence: TGTGCCAGCAGCTTAAATATAGGAGGCATTCAGTACTTC. Its translation: CASSLNIGGIQYF.

This clone was detected only a few times. The chain couples TRBV18 to TRBJ2-3; tentative D call: TRBD2 (6 bases). V was pared by 3 bases and J by 2 bases, with 9 bases between. CDR1 is KGHSH, CDR2 LQKENI, per germline. This CDR3 is 14 amino acids long. CDR3 sequence (DNA): TGTGCCAGCTCACCGGGACTGGACACAGATACGCAGTATTTT. Protein product: CASSPGLDTDTQYF.